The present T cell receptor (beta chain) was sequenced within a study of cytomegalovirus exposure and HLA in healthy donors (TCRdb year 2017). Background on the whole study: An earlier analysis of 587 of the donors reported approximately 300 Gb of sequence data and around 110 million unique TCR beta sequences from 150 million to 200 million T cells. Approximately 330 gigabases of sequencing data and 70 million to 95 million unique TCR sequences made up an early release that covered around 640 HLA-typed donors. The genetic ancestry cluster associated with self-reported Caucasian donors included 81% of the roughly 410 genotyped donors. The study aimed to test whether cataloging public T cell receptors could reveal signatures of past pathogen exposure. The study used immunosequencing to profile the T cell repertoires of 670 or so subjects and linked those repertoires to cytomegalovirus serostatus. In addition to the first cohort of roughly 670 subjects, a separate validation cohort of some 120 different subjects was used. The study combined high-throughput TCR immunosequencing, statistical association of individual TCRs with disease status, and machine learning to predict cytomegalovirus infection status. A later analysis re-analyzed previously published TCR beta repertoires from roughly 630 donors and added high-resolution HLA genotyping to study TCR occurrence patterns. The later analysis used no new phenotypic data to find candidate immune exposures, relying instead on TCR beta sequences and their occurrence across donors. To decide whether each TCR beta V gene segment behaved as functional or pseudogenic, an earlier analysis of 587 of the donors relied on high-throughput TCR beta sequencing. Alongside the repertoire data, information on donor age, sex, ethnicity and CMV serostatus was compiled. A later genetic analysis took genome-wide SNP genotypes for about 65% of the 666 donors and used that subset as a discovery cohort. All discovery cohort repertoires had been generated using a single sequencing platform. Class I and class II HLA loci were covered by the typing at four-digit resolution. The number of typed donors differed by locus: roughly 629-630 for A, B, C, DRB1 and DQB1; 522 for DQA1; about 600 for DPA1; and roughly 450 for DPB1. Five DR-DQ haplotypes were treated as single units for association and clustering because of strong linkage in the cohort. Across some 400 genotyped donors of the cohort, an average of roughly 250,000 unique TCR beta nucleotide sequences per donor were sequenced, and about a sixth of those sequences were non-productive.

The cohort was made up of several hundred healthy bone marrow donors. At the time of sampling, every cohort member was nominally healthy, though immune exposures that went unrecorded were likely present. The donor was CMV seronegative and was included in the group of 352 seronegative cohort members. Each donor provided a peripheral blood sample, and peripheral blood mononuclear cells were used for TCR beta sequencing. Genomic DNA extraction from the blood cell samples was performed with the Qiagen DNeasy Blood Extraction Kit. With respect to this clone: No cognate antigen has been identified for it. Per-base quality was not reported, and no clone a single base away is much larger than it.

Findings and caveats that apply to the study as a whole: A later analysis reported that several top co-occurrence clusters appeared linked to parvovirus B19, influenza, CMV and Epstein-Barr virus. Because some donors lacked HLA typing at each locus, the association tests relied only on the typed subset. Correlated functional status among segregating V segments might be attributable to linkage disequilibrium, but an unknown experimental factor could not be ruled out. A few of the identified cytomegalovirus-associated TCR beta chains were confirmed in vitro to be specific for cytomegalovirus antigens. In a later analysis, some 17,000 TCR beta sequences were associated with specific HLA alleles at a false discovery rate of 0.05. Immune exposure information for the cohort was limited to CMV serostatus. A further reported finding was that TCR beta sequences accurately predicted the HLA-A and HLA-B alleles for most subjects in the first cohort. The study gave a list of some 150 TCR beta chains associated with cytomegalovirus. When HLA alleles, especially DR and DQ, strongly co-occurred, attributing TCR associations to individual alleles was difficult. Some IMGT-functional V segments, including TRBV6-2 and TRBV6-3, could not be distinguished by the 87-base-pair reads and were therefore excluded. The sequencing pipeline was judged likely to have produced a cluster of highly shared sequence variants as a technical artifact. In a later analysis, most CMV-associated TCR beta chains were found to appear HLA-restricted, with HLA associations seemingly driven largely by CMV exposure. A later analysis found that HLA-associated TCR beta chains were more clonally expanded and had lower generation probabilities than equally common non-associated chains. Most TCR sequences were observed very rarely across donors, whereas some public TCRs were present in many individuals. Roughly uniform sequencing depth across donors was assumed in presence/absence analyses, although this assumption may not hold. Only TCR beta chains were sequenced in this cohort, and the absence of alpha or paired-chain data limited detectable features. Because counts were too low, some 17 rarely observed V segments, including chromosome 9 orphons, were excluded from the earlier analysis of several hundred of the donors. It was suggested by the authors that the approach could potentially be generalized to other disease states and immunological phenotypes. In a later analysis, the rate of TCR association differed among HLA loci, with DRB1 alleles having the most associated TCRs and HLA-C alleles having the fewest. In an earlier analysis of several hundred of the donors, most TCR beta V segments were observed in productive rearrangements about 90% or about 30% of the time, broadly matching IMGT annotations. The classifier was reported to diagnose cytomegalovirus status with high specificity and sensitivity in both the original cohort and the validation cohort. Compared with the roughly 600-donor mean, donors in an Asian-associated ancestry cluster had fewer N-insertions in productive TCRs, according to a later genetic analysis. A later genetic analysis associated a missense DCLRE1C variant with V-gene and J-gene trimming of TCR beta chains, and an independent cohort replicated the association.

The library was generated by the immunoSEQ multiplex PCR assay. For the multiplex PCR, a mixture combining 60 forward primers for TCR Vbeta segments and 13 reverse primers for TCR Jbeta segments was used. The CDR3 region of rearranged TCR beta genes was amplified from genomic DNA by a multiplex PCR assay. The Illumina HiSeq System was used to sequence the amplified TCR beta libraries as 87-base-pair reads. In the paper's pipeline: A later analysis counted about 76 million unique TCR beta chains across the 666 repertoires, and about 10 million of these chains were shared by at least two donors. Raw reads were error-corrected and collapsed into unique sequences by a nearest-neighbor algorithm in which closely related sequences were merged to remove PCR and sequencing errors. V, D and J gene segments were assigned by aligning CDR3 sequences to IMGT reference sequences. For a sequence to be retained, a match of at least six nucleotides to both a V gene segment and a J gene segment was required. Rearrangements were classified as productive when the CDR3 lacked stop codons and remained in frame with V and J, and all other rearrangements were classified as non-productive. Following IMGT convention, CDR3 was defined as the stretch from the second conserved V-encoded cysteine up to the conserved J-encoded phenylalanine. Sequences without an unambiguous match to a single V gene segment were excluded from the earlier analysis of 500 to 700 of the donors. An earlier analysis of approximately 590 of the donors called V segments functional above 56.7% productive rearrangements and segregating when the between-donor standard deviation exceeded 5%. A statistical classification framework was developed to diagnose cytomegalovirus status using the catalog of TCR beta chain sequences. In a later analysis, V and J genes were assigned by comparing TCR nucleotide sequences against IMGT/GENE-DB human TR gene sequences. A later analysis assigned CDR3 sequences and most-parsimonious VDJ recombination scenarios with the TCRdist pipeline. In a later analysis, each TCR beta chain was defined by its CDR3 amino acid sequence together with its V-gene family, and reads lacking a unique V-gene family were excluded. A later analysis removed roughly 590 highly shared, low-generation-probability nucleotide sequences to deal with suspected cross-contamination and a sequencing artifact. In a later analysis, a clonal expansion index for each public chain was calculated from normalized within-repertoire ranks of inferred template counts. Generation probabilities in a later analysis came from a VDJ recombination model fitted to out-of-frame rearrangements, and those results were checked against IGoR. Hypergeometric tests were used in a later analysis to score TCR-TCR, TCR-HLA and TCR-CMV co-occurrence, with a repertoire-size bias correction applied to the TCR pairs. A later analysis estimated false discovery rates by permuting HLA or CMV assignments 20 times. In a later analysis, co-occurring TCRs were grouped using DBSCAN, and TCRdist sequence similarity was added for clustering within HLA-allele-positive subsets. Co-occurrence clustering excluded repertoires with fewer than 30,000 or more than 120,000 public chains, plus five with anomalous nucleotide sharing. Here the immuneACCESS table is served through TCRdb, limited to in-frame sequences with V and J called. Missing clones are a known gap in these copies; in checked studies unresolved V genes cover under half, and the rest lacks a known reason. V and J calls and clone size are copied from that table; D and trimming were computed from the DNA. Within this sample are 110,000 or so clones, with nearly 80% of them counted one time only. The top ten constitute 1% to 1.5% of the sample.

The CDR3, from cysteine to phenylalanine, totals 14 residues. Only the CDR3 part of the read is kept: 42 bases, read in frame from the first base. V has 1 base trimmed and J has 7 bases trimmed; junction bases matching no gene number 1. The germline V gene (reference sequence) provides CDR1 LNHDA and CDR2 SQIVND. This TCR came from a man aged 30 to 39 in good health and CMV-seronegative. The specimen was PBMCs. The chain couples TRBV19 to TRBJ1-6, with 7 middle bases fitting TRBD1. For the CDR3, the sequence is CASSIARGNSPLHF. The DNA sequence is TGTGCCAGTAGTATAGCCAGGGGGAATTCACCCCTCCACTTT.